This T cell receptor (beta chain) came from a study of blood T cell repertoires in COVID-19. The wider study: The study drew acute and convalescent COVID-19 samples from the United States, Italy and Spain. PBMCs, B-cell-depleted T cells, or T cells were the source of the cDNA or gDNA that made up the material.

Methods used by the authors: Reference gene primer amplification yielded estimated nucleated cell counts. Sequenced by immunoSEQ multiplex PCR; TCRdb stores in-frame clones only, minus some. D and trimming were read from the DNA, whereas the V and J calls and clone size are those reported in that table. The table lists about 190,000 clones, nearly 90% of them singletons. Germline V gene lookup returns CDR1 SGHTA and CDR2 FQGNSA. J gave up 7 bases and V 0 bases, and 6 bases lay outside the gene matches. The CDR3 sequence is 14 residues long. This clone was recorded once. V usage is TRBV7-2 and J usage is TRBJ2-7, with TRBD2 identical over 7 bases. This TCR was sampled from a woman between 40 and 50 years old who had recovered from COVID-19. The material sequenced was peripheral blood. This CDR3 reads CASSLARGTGEQYF. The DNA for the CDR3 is TGTGCCAGCAGCTTAGCGCGGGGGACGGGTGAGCAGTACTTC.